The clone carrying this T cell receptor (beta chain) is medium-sized (0.01 to 0.1%) by share. Its target is unknown. This specimen comes from a study of breast tumors, draining lymph nodes, adjacent tissues. The study, taken as a whole, reports: Data only fit, rather than demonstrated, lymph node origin of most tumor T cells. Tumor and nontumor repertoires were significantly more similar in luminal-like than in basal-like breast cancer. Most tumor T cells seemingly derive from lymph node, then expand in tumor.

In TCRdb, the multiplex PCR reads were re-called with MiXCR into one record per CDR3 protein. The table lists about 15,000 distinct CDR3 sequences, just under 45% of them singletons. From germline, CDR1 is SGHRS and CDR2 YFSETQ. V dropped 1 base and J dropped 6; count of bases not matched to a gene: 6. The CDR3 is made up of 15 amino acids. The rearrangement uses TRBV5-1 and TRBJ2-1, with 8 bases identical to TRBD2. Sequencing was done on a sample of tumor-adjacent breast tissue. The receptor comes from a female donor with breast cancer. Some clones in this sample may be carry-over from other donors' samples. The CDR3 region has the DNA TGCGCCAGCAGCTTGACGTTAGCGGGATCCAATGAGCAGTTCTTC. This encodes CASSLTLAGSNEQFF.